This TCR beta chain originates from a study of T cell clones after liver transplantation. Study in general: TCRbeta sequencing after a pre-transplant mixed lymphocyte reaction identified graft-donor-reactive clones, later tracked in post-transplant blood. Samples came pre-transplant, pre-randomization before withdrawal, and post-randomization after withdrawal ended.

About this clone itself: Its antigen remains unknown.

Study-wide points: The donor-reactive repertoire was only partly measurable in a couple of subjects, lacking donor cells.

There are 14 residues in the CDR3. With 5 bases removed from V and 5 bases from J, the gap between germline ends came to 13 bases. Germline lookup yields CDR1 SGHNT and CDR2 YENEEA. Produced via immunoSEQ multiplex PCR; TCRdb's table is partial and in-frame only. The sample yields roughly 120,000 clones, 90% seen once. The starting material was CD4+ T cells from blood, obtained 12 months after liver transplant. This clonotype was obtained from a human patient who received a liver transplant. Some T cells may originate from the graft donor. The chain uses TRBV11-3 and TRBJ2-1; D is possibly TRBD1 or TRBD2 (5 bases each). The CDR3 sequence is CASSPTLGDNEQFF. CDR3 in DNA: TGTGCCAGCAGCCCTACACTAGGGGACAATGAGCAGTTCTTC.